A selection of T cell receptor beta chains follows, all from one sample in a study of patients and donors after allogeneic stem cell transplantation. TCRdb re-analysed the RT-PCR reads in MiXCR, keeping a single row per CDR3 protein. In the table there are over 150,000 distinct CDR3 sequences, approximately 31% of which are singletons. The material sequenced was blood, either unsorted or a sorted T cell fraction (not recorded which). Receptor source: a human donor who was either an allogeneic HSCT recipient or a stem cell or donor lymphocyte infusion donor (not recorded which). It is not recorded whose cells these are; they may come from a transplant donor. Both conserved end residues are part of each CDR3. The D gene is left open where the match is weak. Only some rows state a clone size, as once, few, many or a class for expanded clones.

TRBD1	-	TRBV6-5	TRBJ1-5	TGTGCCAGCAGTCAAAGGACAGGGGTGCAGCCCCAGCATTTT	CASSQRTGVQPQHF
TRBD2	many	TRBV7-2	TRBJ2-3	TGTGCCAGCAGCCTAGCGGGAGGGGGAGGTACGCAGTATTTT	CASSLAGGGGTQYF
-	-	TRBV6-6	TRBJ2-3	TGTGCCAGCAACACGGGACATACGCAGTATTTT	CASNTGHTQYF
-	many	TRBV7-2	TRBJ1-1	TGTGCCAGCAGCTTAGTGACATCGGGGACTGAAGCTTTCTTT	CASSLVTSGTEAFF
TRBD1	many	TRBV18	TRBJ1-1	TGTGCCAGCTCACCCGGGACAGGGAACACTGAAGCTTTCTTT	CASSPGTGNTEAFF
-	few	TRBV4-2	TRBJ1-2	TGTGCCAGCAGCCAAGCCGGCCTCCTTAACTATGGCTACACCTTC	CASSQAGLLNYGYTF
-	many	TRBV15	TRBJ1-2	TGTGCCACCAGCAGGGACGGCGGCTATGGCTACACCTTC	CATSRDGGYGYTF
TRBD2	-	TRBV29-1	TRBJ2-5	TGCAGCGTTGAGGCTAGCGGGCAAGAGACCCAGTACTTC	CSVEASGQETQYF
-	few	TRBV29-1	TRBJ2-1	TGCAGCGTTAGGACGTCGAGCTCCTACAATGAGCAGTTCTTC	CSVRTSSSYNEQFF
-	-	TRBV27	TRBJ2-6	TGTGCCAGCAGTTTAGCCCCATCTGGGGCCAACGTCCTGACTTTC	CASSLAPSGANVLTF
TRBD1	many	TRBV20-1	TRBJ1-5	TGCAGTGCTCTACCCGGGACAGGGGGCGTTCAGCCCCAGCATTTT	CSALPGTGGVQPQHF
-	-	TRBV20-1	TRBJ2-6	TGCAGTGCTAGAGAGGTGGGAACTGGGGCCAACGTCCTGACTTTC	CSAREVGTGANVLTF